The rows below give T cell receptor beta chains drawn from one sample of a study of T cells in Graves' hyperthyroidism and ophthalmopathy. MiXCR was run by TCRdb on the multiplex PCR reads, yielding one entry per CDR3 protein. The table records 490,000 or so distinct CDR3 sequences, 20% to 25% of them present only once. Sample: blood. The receptors stem from a woman in her 70s with Graves' ophthalmopathy. Both conserved end residues are part of each CDR3. The D gene is left open where the match is weak. Not all rows give a size; the values are once, few, many and, for expanded clones, a class.

d_gene	v_gene	j_gene	abundance	CDR3aa	CDR3nt
TRBD1	TRBV6-1	TRBJ1-1	many	CASSLQGATEAFF	TGTGCCAGCAGTTTACAGGGGGCAACTGAAGCTTTCTTT
TRBD2	TRBV2	TRBJ2-5	many	CASGADPGGETQYF	TGTGCCAGCGGGGCCGATCCGGGAGGAGAGACCCAGTACTTC
TRBD1	TRBV18	TRBJ2-7	NA	CASSPAQGLSSEQYF	TGTGCCAGCTCACCAGCACAGGGGCTTAGCTCCGAGCAGTACTTC
TRBD2	TRBV4-3	TRBJ2-5	few	CASSQVLGKSGATQYF	TGCGCCAGCAGCCAAGTCCTAGGGAAAAGCGGGGCGACCCAGTACTTC
TRBD2	TRBV2	TRBJ2-1	many	CASSLTSGRVDEQFF	TGTGCCAGCAGTCTTACTAGCGGGAGAGTGGATGAGCAGTTCTTC
TRBD1	TRBV7-8	TRBJ1-1	many	CASSYGTGEKGFF	TGTGCCAGCAGCTACGGGACAGGTGAAAAGGGTTTCTTT
NA	TRBV14	TRBJ1-1	few	CASSRTINTEAFF	TGTGCCAGCAGCCGGACCATCAACACTGAAGCTTTCTTT
TRBD1	TRBV2	TRBJ2-7	many	CASGRTGRYEQYF	TGTGCCAGCGGCCGGACAGGCCGATACGAGCAGTACTTC
NA	TRBV10-2	TRBJ2-1	NA	CASSGNGAAENNEQFF	TGCGCCAGCAGTGGGAACGGGGCAGCGGAGAACAATGAGCAGTTCTTC
NA	TRBV11-2	TRBJ1-2	many	CASSPGVRYGYTF	TGTGCCAGCAGCCCCGGGGTCCGCTATGGCTACACCTTC
NA	TRBV5-6	TRBJ2-4	NA	CASSLGPGWEIAKNIQYF	TGTGCCAGCAGCTTGGGCCCAGGCTGGGAGATAGCCAAAAACATTCAGTACTTC
TRBD1	TRBV5-1	TRBJ1-5	many	CASSFEGARGQPQHF	TGCGCCAGCAGCTTTGAGGGGGCGCGCGGTCAGCCCCAGCATTTT
TRBD2	TRBV7-2	TRBJ2-7	NA	CASSSDGLAAYEQYF	TGTGCCAGCAGCTCAGACGGACTAGCGGCCTACGAGCAGTACTTC
NA	TRBV6-1	TRBJ1-6	NA	CASRQGPDSPLHF	TGTGCCAGCAGACAGGGTCCGGATTCACCCCTCCACTTT
NA	TRBV7-2	TRBJ2-7	many	CASSLVWEDYEQYF	TGTGCCAGCAGCTTAGTCTGGGAGGACTACGAGCAGTACTTC
NA	TRBV7-2	TRBJ2-7	many	CASSSRTPLSSYEQYF	TGTGCCAGCAGCTCACGGACGCCCTTATCGTCCTACGAGCAGTACTTC
NA	TRBV10-1	TRBJ2-7	NA	CASSAGSSYEQYF	TGCGCCAGCAGCGCCGGGAGCTCCTACGAGCAGTACTTC
NA	TRBV6-1	TRBJ1-2	NA	CASRPQGYHYGYTF	TGTGCCAGCAGGCCCCAGGGTTACCACTATGGCTACACCTTC
NA	TRBV30	TRBJ2-2	NA	CRAQVGELFF	TGTAGGGCACAGGTCGGGGAGCTGTTTTTT
NA	TRBV6-1	TRBJ2-2	NA	CASFRTVTGELFF	TGTGCCAGCTTCCGGACAGTAACCGGGGAGCTGTTTTTT
TRBD1	TRBV9	TRBJ2-1	NA	CASSYTGAAYNEQFF	TGTGCCAGCAGCTATACAGGGGCGGCCTACAATGAGCAGTTCTTC
NA	TRBV7-2	TRBJ2-3	few	CASSVQGRVGTDTQYF	TGTGCCAGCAGCGTACAGGGAAGGGTGGGCACAGATACGCAGTATTTT
NA	TRBV11-2	TRBJ2-5	many	CASSLSKGRETQYF	TGTGCCAGCAGCTTGTCCAAAGGTCGGGAGACCCAGTACTTC
TRBD2	TRBV3-1	TRBJ2-1	NA	CASSPTGLALDEQFF	TGTGCCAGCAGCCCCACGGGACTAGCCTTGGATGAGCAGTTCTTC
TRBD1	TRBV7-9	TRBJ1-3	NA	CASSLYVSGGGNTIYF	TGTGCCAGCAGCTTATACGTTTCAGGGGGTGGAAACACCATATATTTT
TRBD1	TRBV5-1	TRBJ1-4	many	CASSAETGRPATNEKLFF	TGCGCCAGCAGCGCGGAGACAGGGAGGCCAGCAACTAATGAAAAACTGTTTTTT
TRBD1	TRBV5-4	TRBJ1-2	NA	CASSARDRTNYGYTF	TGTGCCAGCAGCGCCCGGGACAGGACAAACTATGGCTACACCTTC
NA	TRBV10-3	TRBJ1-1	few	CAIRKDGGSTEAFF	TGTGCCATCAGGAAGGACGGAGGCAGTACTGAAGCTTTCTTT
NA	TRBV14	TRBJ1-6	NA	CASSQGYREYSPLHF	TGTGCCAGCAGCCAAGGGTACAGGGAGTACTCACCCCTCCACTTT
NA	TRBV6-2/TRBV6-3	TRBJ1-1	many	CASSRNTEAFF	TGTGCCAGCAGCCGGAACACTGAAGCTTTCTTT
NA	TRBV11-2	TRBJ1-2	few	CASSLDTLGGYTF	TGTGCCAGCAGCTTAGATACACTTGGAGGCTACACCTTC
NA	TRBV20-1	TRBJ2-3	NA	CSARDGDRLEHTQYF	TGCAGTGCTAGAGACGGAGACAGGCTCGAGCATACGCAGTATTTT
NA	TRBV4-3	TRBJ1-2	NA	CASSQAAGGNYGYTF	TGCGCCAGCAGCCAAGCGGCGGGGGGTAACTATGGCTACACCTTC
TRBD2	TRBV6-1	TRBJ2-3	few	CASSVSGRAGTDTQYF	TGTGCCAGCAGTGTGAGCGGGAGGGCCGGCACAGATACGCAGTATTTT
NA	TRBV18	TRBJ2-5	NA	CASSPPTGMETQYF	TGTGCCAGCTCACCACCGACCGGGATGGAGACCCAGTACTTC
TRBD2	TRBV4-1	TRBJ2-5	few	CASSPRRGETQYF	TGCGCCAGCAGCCCCCGGCGGGGGGAGACCCAGTACTTC
NA	TRBV9	TRBJ2-7	NA	CASSVRAGWAYEQYF	TGTGCCAGCAGCGTGAGGGCGGGATGGGCCTACGAGCAGTACTTC
NA	TRBV2	TRBJ1-5	many	CASTTGQYNQPQHF	TGTGCCAGCACCACGGGGCAGTACAATCAGCCCCAGCATTTT
NA	TRBV5-1	TRBJ2-3	few	CASSFDADTQYF	TGCGCCAGCAGCTTTGACGCAGATACGCAGTATTTT
NA	TRBV6-5	TRBJ1-2	NA	CASSYVGAVGYTF	TGTGCCAGCAGTTACGTGGGGGCCGTGGGCTACACCTTC
TRBD2	TRBV19	TRBJ2-1	many	CASSTMLAGAAYNEQFF	TGTGCCAGTAGTACCATGCTAGCGGGAGCTGCCTACAATGAGCAGTTCTTC
NA	TRBV6-1	TRBJ2-2	NA	CASTTLIRRANTGELFF	TGTGCCAGCACAACTTTGATCCGTCGAGCGAACACCGGGGAGCTGTTTTTT
TRBD1	TRBV7-9	TRBJ2-7	few	CASSYRPGQGKLNPYEQYF	TGTGCCAGCAGCTATCGGCCGGGACAGGGGAAATTAAACCCCTACGAGCAGTACTTC
NA	TRBV7-8	TRBJ2-3	many	CASSFEEDTQYF	TGTGCCAGCAGCTTTGAGGAGGATACGCAGTATTTT
TRBD2	TRBV5-1	TRBJ2-1	NA	CASSPRTSRYEQFF	TGCGCCAGCAGCCCGAGGACTAGTCGGTATGAGCAGTTCTTC
NA	TRBV18	TRBJ1-1	many	CASSPPRSGVRTEAFF	TGTGCCAGCTCACCACCGAGGTCGGGGGTGCGCACTGAAGCTTTCTTT
TRBD1	TRBV28	TRBJ2-1	NA	CASSLEQGAGDTEQFF	TGTGCCAGCAGTTTAGAACAGGGGGCGGGGGACACCGAGCAGTTCTTC
NA	TRBV12-3/TRBV12-4	TRBJ1-2	NA	CASSVTRAGREYGYTF	TGTGCCAGCAGCGTCACTCGGGCAGGGCGGGAGTATGGCTACACCTTC
TRBD2	TRBV9	TRBJ2-2	NA	CASSVGLGSGTGELFF	TGTGCCAGCAGCGTAGGTTTGGGTAGCGGGACCGGGGAGCTGTTTTTT
NA	TRBV12-5	TRBJ1-2	NA	CASGYGTQYGYTF	TGTGCTAGTGGATACGGGACTCAATATGGCTACACCTTC
NA	TRBV18	TRBJ1-1	few	CASSPLLQGNTEAFF	TGTGCCAGCTCACCTCTATTACAAGGGAACACTGAAGCTTTCTTT
TRBD2	TRBV29-1	TRBJ2-3	few	CSVEGPTSGTDTQYF	TGCAGCGTTGAAGGCCCGACTAGCGGAACAGATACGCAGTATTTT
NA	TRBV5-1	TRBJ2-7	NA	CASSLTGGIQGSHEQYF	TGCGCCAGCAGCTTGACGGGGGGTATACAGGGTTCCCACGAGCAGTACTTC
TRBD1	TRBV10-2	TRBJ2-1	few	CATRPSRDRGLGNEQFF	TGCGCCACCCGACCAAGCCGGGACAGGGGGCTGGGCAATGAGCAGTTCTTC
NA	TRBV7-2	TRBJ1-2	many	CASSASGGYTF	TGTGCCAGCAGCGCGTCAGGCGGCTACACCTTC
NA	TRBV25-1	TRBJ2-5	NA	CASSDWIQETQYF	TGTGCCAGCAGTGATTGGATACAAGAGACCCAGTACTTC
NA	TRBV12-3/TRBV12-4	TRBJ2-5	many	CASSLLSLEETQYF	TGTGCCAGCAGTTTACTAAGCCTGGAAGAGACCCAGTACTTC